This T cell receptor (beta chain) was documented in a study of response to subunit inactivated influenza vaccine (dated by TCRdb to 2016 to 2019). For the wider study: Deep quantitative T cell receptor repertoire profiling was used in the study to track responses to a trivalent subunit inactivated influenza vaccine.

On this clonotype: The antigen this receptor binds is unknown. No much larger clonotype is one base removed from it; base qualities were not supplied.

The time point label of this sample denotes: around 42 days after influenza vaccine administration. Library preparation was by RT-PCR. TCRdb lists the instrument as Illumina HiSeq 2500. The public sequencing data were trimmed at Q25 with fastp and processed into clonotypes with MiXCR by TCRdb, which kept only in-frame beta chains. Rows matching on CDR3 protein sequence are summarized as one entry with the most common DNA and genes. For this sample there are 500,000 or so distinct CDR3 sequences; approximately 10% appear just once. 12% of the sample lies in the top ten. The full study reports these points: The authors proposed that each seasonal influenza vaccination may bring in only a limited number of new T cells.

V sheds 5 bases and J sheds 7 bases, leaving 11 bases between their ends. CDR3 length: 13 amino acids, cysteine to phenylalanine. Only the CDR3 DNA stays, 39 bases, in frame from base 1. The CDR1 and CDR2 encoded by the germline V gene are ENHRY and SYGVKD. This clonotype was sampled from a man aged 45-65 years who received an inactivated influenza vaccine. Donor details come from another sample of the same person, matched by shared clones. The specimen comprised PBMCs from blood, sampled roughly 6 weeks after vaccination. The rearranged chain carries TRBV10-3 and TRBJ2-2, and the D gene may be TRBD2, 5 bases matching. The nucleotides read TGTGCCATCAGTAGGGAGCAGTTCGGGGAGCTGTTTTTT. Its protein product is CAISREQFGELFF.